The rows below give T cell receptor beta chains drawn from one sample of a study of naive and memory T cell subsets. Via MiXCR, TCRdb re-called the UMI-ligation and nested PCR reads, giving one row per CDR3 protein. The sample includes some 36,000 distinct CDR3 sequences, about 14% of them seen just once. Material: effector memory CD4+ T cells from blood. These receptors were taken from a human donor in good health. CDR3s leave out the opening cysteine and the closing phenylalanine or tryptophan.

>TRBV6-2/TRBV6-3|TRBJ2-7
ASSSWGSTYEQY
>TRBV25-1|TRBJ1-2
ASAERDTDSPWANYGYT
>TRBV7-2|TRBJ2-5
ASSSGGQGQTQY
>TRBV20-1|TRBJ2-1
SARGTSGSWWRRSYNEQF
>TRBV7-3|TRBJ2-3
ASSLGAGTDTQY
>TRBV7-3|TRBJ2-1
ASSLLGDRYNEQF
>TRBV27|TRBJ2-6
ASRPTGGATGANVLT
>TRBV11-2|TRBJ2-1
ASSLVGWVEARGWF
>TRBV2|TRBJ1-1
ASQGNTEAF
>TRBV6-6|TRBJ2-1
ASRNSAGLANEQF
>TRBV20-1|TRBJ1-2
SAPAPGIYGDT
>TRBV27|TRBJ1-1
ASRKYRDRANTEAF
>TRBV25-1|TRBJ2-1
ASSPTSGSSYNEQF
>TRBV6-2/TRBV6-3|TRBJ2-1
ASSYLIAGNEQF
>TRBV6-6|TRBJ1-4
ASSPQRGQGIEKLF
>TRBV30|TRBJ2-7
ACRKLAVSYEQY
>TRBV7-2|TRBJ2-1
ASSSSPRAGRSHNEQF
>TRBV9|TRBJ2-5
ASSVRDTQRETQY
>TRBV27|TRBJ1-2
ASGKQGRDGYT
>TRBV30|TRBJ1-3
AWSVGLSGNTIY
>TRBV18|TRBJ2-3
ASSLHRGADTQY
>TRBV7-2|TRBJ2-1
ASSPRGLAGVTSYNEQF